The sequence of this T cell receptor (beta chain) was determined in a study of glioma-infiltrating T cells. Study results and caveats: Only very few CDR3 sequences appeared in both tissue and blood. Above-expected tissue-blood divergence occurred in all gliomas, most in low-grade ones.

This clonotype was seen ten or more times. Antigen unknown. Amplification of TCR alpha and beta CDR3 regions from RNA used iRepertoire nested multiplex PCR. Input was 100-400 ng of tissue mRNA or PBMC total RNA. TCRdb used MiXCR to reprocess the multiplex PCR reads, holding one entry per CDR3 protein. The sample has about 210,000 distinct CDR3 sequences, over 25% seen once. The CDR3 runs to 14 residues. The V gene's germline CDR1 is LNHDA and CDR2 SQIVND (reference sequence). Trimming removed 3 bases from V and 6 bases from J; junction bases left unmatched: 5. The rearrangement joins TRBV19 to TRBJ2-1; TRBD2 agrees at 7 bases. Material for sequencing was glioma tissue, nonneoplastic brain tissue, or PBMCs (not recorded which). The clonotype was recovered from a human donor with low-grade glioma or glioblastoma, undergoing nonglioma brain surgery, or in good health (not recorded which). The CDR3 loop is CASSMGGRSNEQFF. The CDR3 coding sequence is TGTGCCAGTAGTATGGGCGGGAGAAGCAATGAGCAGTTCTTC.